Below are 8 T cell receptor beta chains sequenced from a single sample in a study of blood T cells in healthy people across ages. The use of a sample-barcoded 5' primer and a J-beta primer mix characterized a second PCR of about 7 to 12 cycles. MiXCR, applied by TCRdb to the 5' RACE reads, yields one record per CDR3 protein. This table holds fewer than 900,000 distinct CDR3 sequences, around 46% found once. What was sequenced was blood. These receptors were obtained from a woman aged 55 to 70 in good health.

On this clonotype: This clone may be a read error of a much larger clone one base away. J is TRBJ2-1 and V is TRBV29-1; weak D call: TRBD1 (5 bases). The CDR3 sequence is 13 residues long. The germline CDR1 and CDR2 sequences are SQVTM and ANQGSEA. CDR3 sequence reads: CSVDTGAGNGQFF. The CDR3 DNA reads as TGCAGCGTTGATACTGGGGCAGGGAATGGGCAGTTCTTC.

J is TRBJ2-7 and V is TRBV7-8; D may match TRBD1 or TRBD2 (5 bases each). The V end was cut by 0 bases, the J end by 0 bases, with 9 bases between. Per germline, CDR1 SGHVS and CDR2 FQNEAQ. The CDR3 runs to 15 residues. Here the CDR3 reads CASSLAQGPSYEQYF. The DNA of the CDR3 is TGTGCCAGCAGCTTAGCTCAGGGACCCTCCTACGAGCAGTACTTC.

This chain links TRBV9 with TRBJ1-6; no definite D call. The V and J ends lost 0 bases and 9 bases respectively, with 7 bases between them. This CDR3 has 13 amino acids. Germline V gene sequence: CDR1 SGDLS, CDR2 YYNGEE. CDR3 loop: CASSVDEGSPLHF. In nucleotides, the CDR3 is TGTGCCAGCAGCGTAGACGAGGGTTCACCCCTCCACTTT.

Of note for this clonotype: A much larger clone sits a single nucleotide away, making a read error possible. CDR3 protein: CASSQGRAVIRNEQFF. In nucleotides, the CDR3 is TGTGCCAGCAGCCAAGGACGAGCGGTCATAAGGAATGAGCAGTTCTTC. The chain combines TRBV3-1 with TRBJ2-1; D might be TRBD2 (5 bases). Germline CDR1 is LGHDT and CDR2 is YNNKEL (reference sequence). This CDR3 has 16 amino acids. V was cut by 1 base and J by 7 bases, with 17 bases left in between.

V and J are TRBV14 and TRBJ1-2; the D gene is possibly TRBD1 (5 bases). Germline V CDR1 and CDR2: SGHDN, FVKESK. There are 14 residues in the CDR3. Trimming pared 2 bases from V and 1 base from J, leaving 8 bases between. CDR3 DNA: TGTGCCAGCAGCCAATGGGGGGTTAACTATGGCTACACCTTC. This sequence encodes CASSQWGVNYGYTF.

This clonotype was counted once. DNA for the CDR3: TGTGCCAGCAGCAACGGGGCGGTGAACACTGAAGCTTTCTTT. This encodes CASSNGAVNTEAFF. The genes are TRBV6-2 or TRBV6-3 and TRBJ1-1; possibly TRBD1 for D (5 bases). V was clipped by 6 bases and J by 0 bases, with 11 bases between them. The germline CDR1 and CDR2 sequences are MNHEY and SVGEGT. This CDR3 is 14 amino acids long.

The chain couples TRBV27 to TRBJ2-1; 16 bases agree with TRBD2. The CDR3 spans 19 residues. The V gene end was trimmed by 3 bases and the J gene end by 0 bases; junction bases not matched to a gene: 5. CDR1 MNHEY and CDR2 SMNVEV come from the germline V gene (reference sequence). CDR3 coding DNA: TGTGCCAGCAGTTTGGGACTAGCGGGAGGGAGAATCTCCTACAATGAGCAGTTCTTC. Protein sequence: CASSLGLAGGRISYNEQFF.

J is TRBJ1-2 and V is TRBV5-1; D gene uncertain. The CDR3 is 14 residues long. V was trimmed by 4 bases and J by 4 bases, leaving 14 bases between them. Germline values: CDR1 SGHRS, CDR2 YFSETQ. CDR3 amino acids: CASSPGRAGYGYTF. CDR3 DNA: TGCGCCAGCAGCCCCGGACGGGCGGGCTATGGCTACACCTTC.